This T cell receptor beta chain was captured by sequencing in a study of siplizumab effects on memory and regulatory T cells. As concerns this clone: Its target is not known.

Study-level points and caveats: Among mappable alloreactive CD4+ clones, the Treg-derived fraction averaged around 70% with siplizumab versus approximately 26% in controls. A minor fraction of alloreactive clones, and no more, mapped to unstimulated subsets.

The V gene's germline CDR1 is SGHDN and CDR2 FVKESK. This CDR3 contains 11 residues. Trimming shortened V by 5 bases and J by 1 base, and 0 bases separated the two germline ends. Produced via immunoSEQ multiplex PCR; TCRdb's table is partial and in-frame only. The sample has approximately 100,000 clones, about 91% seen once. The receptor's source is a human donor in good health. Sequencing was done on a sample of Tregs sorted from blood. The gene calls are TRBV14 and TRBJ1-3; D uncertain. The CDR3 sequence: CASSSGNTIYF. The CDR3 DNA follows: TGTGCCAGCAGCTCTGGAAACACCATATATTTT.